This TCR beta chain was retrieved from a study of OX40 agonist ivuxolimab in advanced cancers. General observations from the study: Partial responders at 0.1-3.0 mg/kg showed near-lowest clonal expansion. What antigens the expanded peripheral T cells recognized was never established.

The table came from immunoSEQ multiplex PCR; TCRdb's copy has only in-frame clones and leaves some out. The table shows tens of thousands of clones, with approximately 90% occurring only once. This clone was recorded only once. The antigen is unknown. The sample in question was CD4+ or CD8+ T cells sorted from blood, obtained in a trial of the OX40 agonist ivuxolimab. This TCR came from an adult with an advanced solid tumor such as melanoma, head and neck, liver or kidney cancer.

The CDR3 sequence is CASSPSTGSYNEQFF. CDR3 bases: TGTGCCAGCAGTCCATCGACAGGGTCCTACAATGAGCAGTTCTTC. The V and J genes are TRBV28 and TRBJ2-1; 7 bases are a match to TRBD1. The germline V gene encodes CDR1 MDHEN and CDR2 SYDVKM. Losses at the gene ends were 5 bases for V and 1 base for J; bases not matched to a gene: 5. The CDR3 sequence is 15 residues long. Using reference TRBV28 and TRBJ2-1 for the parts outside the CDR3, the full variable domain is DVKVTQSSRYLVKRTGEKVFLECVQDMDHENMFWYRQDPGLGLRLIYFSYDVKMKEKGDIPEGYSVSREKKERFSLILESASTNQTSMYLCASSPSTGSYNEQFFGPGTRLTVL.